These T cell receptor beta chains were read from a single sample in a study of regulatory T cells in long-lasting Graves disease. TCRdb independently ran MiXCR on the multiplex PCR reads; one entry per CDR3 protein. The data contain 360,000 or so distinct CDR3 sequences, 15% to 20% of them singletons. The same specimen was also included in a second study, on T cells in Graves' hyperthyroidism and ophthalmopathy.

Material: peripheral blood mononuclear cells (PBMCs), obtained at new diagnosis, from a patient treated with antithyroid drugs. All receptors come from a woman aged 18-35 years with Graves disease. CDR3s include the opening cysteine and the closing phenylalanine or tryptophan. The D gene is left open where the match is weak. Clone size is shown for a subset of rows, as once, few, many or a class of expanded clone.

cdr3_length j_call d_call clone_size v_call cdr3_nt cdr3_aa
13 TRBJ1-1 - few TRBV29-1 TGCAGCGTTGAAGTAAAGGGTAACACTGAAGCTTTCTTT CSVEVKGNTEAFF
11 TRBJ1-1 - many TRBV20-1 TGCAGTGTTAGGGGGGGGACTGAAGCTTTCTTT CSVRGGTEAFF
18 TRBJ2-2 TRBD1 many TRBV2 TGTGCCAGCACCCTAACTAGGGCCGGGACAGGGGCGGCCGGGGAGCTGTTTTTT CASTLTRAGTGAAGELFF
15 TRBJ1-5 TRBD1 few TRBV19 TGTGCCAGTAGTGTAACGACAGGGACCAATCAGCCCCAGCATTTT CASSVTTGTNQPQHF
17 TRBJ2-3 TRBD2 many TRBV5-1 TGCGCCAGCAGCGATGGGACTAGTGGGGCTTTCGCAGATACGCAGTATTTT CASSDGTSGAFADTQYF
16 TRBJ2-7 TRBD2 - TRBV20-1 TGCAGTGCCAGTGGGACTAGCGGGAGCAACTCCTACGAGCAGTACTTC CSASGTSGSNSYEQYF
15 TRBJ1-2 - few TRBV24-1 TGTGCCACCAGTGGTTGGAACTCTGGGGGCTATGGCTACACCTTC CATSGWNSGGYGYTF
15 TRBJ2-5 - - TRBV6-1 TGTGCCAGCAGTGAAGCGGTGGAGGGGGGTGAGACCCAGTACTTC CASSEAVEGGETQYF
17 TRBJ2-2 TRBD2 few TRBV27 TGTGCCAGCACCAGCCCCTCGGGGGGGCCCTACCCCGGGGAGCTGTTTTTT CASTSPSGGPYPGELFF
14 TRBJ2-2 TRBD2 many TRBV3-1 TGTGCCAGCAGCCAGCCCGCGGGGGCCGGGGAGCTGTTTTTT CASSQPAGAGELFF
13 TRBJ2-5 - few TRBV7-9 TGTGCCAGCAGCTCTACAGGGATGGGGACCCAGTACTTC CASSSTGMGTQYF
12 TRBJ2-7 TRBD1 many TRBV20-1 TGCAGTGCTCGACAGGGATTCTACGAGCAGTACTTC CSARQGFYEQYF
15 TRBJ1-2 TRBD1 - TRBV27 TGTGCCAGCAGGTGGTGGACAGGGGAAGACTATGGCTACACCTTC CASRWWTGEDYGYTF
14 TRBJ2-1 TRBD1 - TRBV11-2 TGTGCCAGCAGCCCCCCCGGGACAGACAATGAGCAGTTCTTC CASSPPGTDNEQFF
13 TRBJ2-3 - many TRBV28 TGTGCCAGCACCGGACTCTCCACAGATACGCAGTATTTT CASTGLSTDTQYF
13 TRBJ2-7 - - TRBV9 TGTGCCAGCAGCACGAGCGACCCCACCGAGCAGTACTTC CASSTSDPTEQYF
16 TRBJ1-5 - - TRBV6-2/TRBV6-3 TGTGCCAGCAGTTACTTAAGGGCGGGGTATAATCAGCCCCAGCATTTT CASSYLRAGYNQPQHF